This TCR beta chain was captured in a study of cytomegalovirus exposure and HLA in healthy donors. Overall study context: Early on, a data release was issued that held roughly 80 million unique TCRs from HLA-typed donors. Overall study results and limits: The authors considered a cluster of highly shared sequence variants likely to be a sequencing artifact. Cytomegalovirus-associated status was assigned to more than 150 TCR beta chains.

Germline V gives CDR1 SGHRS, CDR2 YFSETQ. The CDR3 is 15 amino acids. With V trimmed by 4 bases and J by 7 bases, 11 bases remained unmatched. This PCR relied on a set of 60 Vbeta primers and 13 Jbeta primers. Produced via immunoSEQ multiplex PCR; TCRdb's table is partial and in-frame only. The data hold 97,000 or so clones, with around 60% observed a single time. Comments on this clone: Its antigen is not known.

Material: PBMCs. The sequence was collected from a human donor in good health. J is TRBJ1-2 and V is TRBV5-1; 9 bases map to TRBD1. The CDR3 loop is CASSGGTGFPTGYTF. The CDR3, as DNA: TGCGCCAGCAGCGGGGGGACAGGGTTCCCTACTGGCTACACCTTC.